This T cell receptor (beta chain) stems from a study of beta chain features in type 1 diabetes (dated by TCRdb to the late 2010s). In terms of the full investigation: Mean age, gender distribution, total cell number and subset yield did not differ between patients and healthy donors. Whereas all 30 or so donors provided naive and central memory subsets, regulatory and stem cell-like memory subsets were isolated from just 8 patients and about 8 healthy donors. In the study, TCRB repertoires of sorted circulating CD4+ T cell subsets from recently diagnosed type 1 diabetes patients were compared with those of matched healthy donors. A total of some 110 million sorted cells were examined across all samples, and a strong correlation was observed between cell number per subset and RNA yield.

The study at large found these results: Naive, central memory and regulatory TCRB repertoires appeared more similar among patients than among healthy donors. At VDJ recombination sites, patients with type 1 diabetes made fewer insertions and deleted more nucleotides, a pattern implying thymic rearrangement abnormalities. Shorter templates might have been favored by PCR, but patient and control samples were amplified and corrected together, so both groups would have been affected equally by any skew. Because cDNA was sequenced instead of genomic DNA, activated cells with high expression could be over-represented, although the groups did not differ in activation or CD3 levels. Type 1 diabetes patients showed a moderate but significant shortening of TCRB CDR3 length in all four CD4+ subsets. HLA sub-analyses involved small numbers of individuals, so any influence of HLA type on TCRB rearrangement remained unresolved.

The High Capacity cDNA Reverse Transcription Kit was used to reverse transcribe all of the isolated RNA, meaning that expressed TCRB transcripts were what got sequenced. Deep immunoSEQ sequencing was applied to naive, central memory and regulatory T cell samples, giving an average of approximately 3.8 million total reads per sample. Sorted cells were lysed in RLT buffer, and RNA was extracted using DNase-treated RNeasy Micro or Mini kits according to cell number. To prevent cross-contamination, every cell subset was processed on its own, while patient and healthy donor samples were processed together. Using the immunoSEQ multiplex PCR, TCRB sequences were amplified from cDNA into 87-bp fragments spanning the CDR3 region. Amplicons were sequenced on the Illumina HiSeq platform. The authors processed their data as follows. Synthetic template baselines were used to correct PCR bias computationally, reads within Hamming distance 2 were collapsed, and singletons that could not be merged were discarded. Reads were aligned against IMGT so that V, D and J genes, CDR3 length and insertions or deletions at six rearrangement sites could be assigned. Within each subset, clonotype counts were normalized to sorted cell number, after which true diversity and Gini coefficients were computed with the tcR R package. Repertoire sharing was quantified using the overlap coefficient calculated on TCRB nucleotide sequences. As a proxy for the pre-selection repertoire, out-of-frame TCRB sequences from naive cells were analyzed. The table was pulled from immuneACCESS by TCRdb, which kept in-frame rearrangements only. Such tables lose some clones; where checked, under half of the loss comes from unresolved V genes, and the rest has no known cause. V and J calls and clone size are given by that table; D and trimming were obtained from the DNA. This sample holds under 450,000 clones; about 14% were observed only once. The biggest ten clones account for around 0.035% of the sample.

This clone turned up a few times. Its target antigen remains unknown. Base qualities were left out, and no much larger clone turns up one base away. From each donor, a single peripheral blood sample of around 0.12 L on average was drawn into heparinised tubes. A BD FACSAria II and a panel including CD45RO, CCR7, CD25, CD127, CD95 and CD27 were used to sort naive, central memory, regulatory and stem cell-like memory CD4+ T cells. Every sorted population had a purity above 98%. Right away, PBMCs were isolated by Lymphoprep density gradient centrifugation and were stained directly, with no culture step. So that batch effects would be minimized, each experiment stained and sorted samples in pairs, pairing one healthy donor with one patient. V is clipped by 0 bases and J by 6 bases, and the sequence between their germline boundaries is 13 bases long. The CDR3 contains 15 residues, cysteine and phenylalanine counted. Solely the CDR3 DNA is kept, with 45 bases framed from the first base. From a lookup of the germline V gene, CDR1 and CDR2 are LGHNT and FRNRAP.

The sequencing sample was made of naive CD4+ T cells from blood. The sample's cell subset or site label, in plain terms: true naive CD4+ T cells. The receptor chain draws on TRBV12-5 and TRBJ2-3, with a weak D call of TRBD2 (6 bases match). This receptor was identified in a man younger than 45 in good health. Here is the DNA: TGTGCTAGTGGTTTGGTACATGGCGGGGCGGATACGCAGTATTTT. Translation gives CASGLVHGGADTQYF.